The 2 T cell receptor beta chains given below trace back to one sample, sequenced in a study of blood T cell repertoires in COVID-19 (TCRdb year 2020). The library was prepared using the immunoSEQ multiplex PCR assay. Held by TCRdb, this immuneACCESS table contains in-frame sequences only and omits some clones. Under half of the omission traces to an unresolved V gene where checked; the cause of the rest is unknown. The sample contains some 80,000 clones, about 85% of them found a single time. The ten largest clones capture roughly 10% of the sample. Source material: peripheral blood. The receptors come from a human donor in a cohort sampled during active COVID-19.

The rearrangement joins TRBV24-1 to TRBJ2-2, with 9 bases aligning to TRBD1. V was clipped by 4 bases and J by 6 bases; unmatched bases: 5. CDR1 KGHDR and CDR2 SFDVKD come from the germline V gene. The CDR3 loop spans 15 amino acids. This chain's CDR3 is CATSEPGQGPGELFF. The CDR3 region has the DNA TGTGCCACCAGTGAACCGGGACAGGGACCCGGGGAGCTGTTTTTT.

This clone is large. The chain has TRBV27 and TRBJ1-2; 7 positions agree with TRBD1. V dropped 5 bases and J dropped 0; count of bases not matched to a gene: 3. CDR1 and CDR2 from the germline V gene are MNHEY and SMNVEV (reference sequence). The CDR3 has 14 amino acids. The CDR3 nucleotides are TGTGCCAGCAGTATTCAGGGGGCTAACTATGGCTACACCTTC. Translation: CASSIQGANYGYTF.